Following are 21 T cell receptor beta chains from one sample sequenced in a study of blood T cell repertoires in COVID-19. Method: immunoSEQ multiplex PCR; TCRdb's copy keeps in-frame clones and lacks some. Of roughly 55,000 clones listed, just over 85% are singletons. The sequenced material came from peripheral blood. The receptor source for this set is a man between 65 and 85 years old with active COVID-19.

The chain employs TRBV7-2 and TRBJ2-7; 8 bases line up with TRBD1. The V and J ends lost 1 base and 2 bases, in that order; junction bases with no gene match: 4. This CDR3 region has 15 residues. CDR1 is SGHTA and CDR2 is FQGNSA in the germline V gene. CDR3 sequence reads: CASSLVGQGPYEQYF. CDR3 DNA sequence: TGTGCCAGCAGCTTAGTCGGACAGGGCCCCTACGAGCAGTACTTC.

The chain combines TRBV29-1 with TRBJ1-4, with a weak D call TRBD1 (6 bases). The V gene lost 3 bases and the J gene lost 2 bases, with 13 bases spanning the gap. The CDR3 runs to 15 residues. The germline CDR1 and CDR2 sequences are SQVTM and ANQGSEA. CDR3 residues: CSVEGVTGTNEKLFF. The DNA for the CDR3 is TGCAGCGTTGAGGGGGTCACAGGGACTAATGAAAAACTGTTTTTT.

The gene calls are TRBV9 and TRBJ1-1; D uncertain. The CDR3 runs 15 residues. Germline V gene sequence: CDR1 SGDLS, CDR2 YYNGEE. The V end lost 4 bases, the J end lost 3 bases, and 16 bases lay between the germline ends. The CDR3 region is CASSFSGLPDTEAFF. CDR3 in DNA: TGTGCCAGCAGCTTCTCGGGTCTACCCGACACTGAAGCTTTCTTT.

V gene TRBV7-2 combines with J gene TRBJ2-7, with TRBD2 matching over 7 bases. The CDR3 consists of 14 residues. In germline, CDR1 is SGHTA, CDR2 FQGNSA. Losses at the gene ends were 7 bases for V and 6 bases for J; bases not matched to a gene: 12. The CDR3 protein is CASKLNGGGREQYF. The DNA for the CDR3 is TGTGCCAGCAAATTAAATGGCGGGGGTCGCGAGCAGTACTTC.

CDR3 coding DNA: TGTGCCAGTAGTTCTTGGACAGAAGCTTTCTTT. Translated: CASSSWTEAFF. The chain combines TRBV19 with TRBJ1-1; a possible D gene is TRBD1 (5 bases). This CDR3 is 11 amino acids long. CDR1 is LNHDA and CDR2 is SQIVND in the germline V gene (reference sequence). V was clipped by 5 bases and J by 8 bases, with 9 bases between them.

The CDR3 loop is CASSPLPTDREGGTDNSPLHF. DNA of the CDR3: TGTGCCAGCTCACCTCTCCCGACGGACAGGGAAGGGGGGACAGATAATTCACCCCTCCACTTT. This chain links TRBV18 with TRBJ1-6; 8 nucleotides agree with TRBD1. Germline loops: CDR1 KGHSH, CDR2 LQKENI. V was pared by 3 bases and J by 5 bases, with 21 bases of the junction left unmatched. The length of the CDR3 is 21 residues.

The chain uses TRBV7-9 and TRBJ2-1; TRBD1 agrees at 11 bases. This CDR3 spans 17 amino acids. The germline V gene encodes CDR1 SEHNR and CDR2 FQNEAQ (reference sequence). V was pared by 3 bases and J by 3 bases, with 7 bases of the junction left unmatched. The CDR3 region has the DNA TGTGCCAGCAGCTTGGTAACCGGGACAGGGGGCTACAATGAGCAGTTCTTC. Protein product: CASSLVTGTGGYNEQFF. Combining the CDR3 with reference TRBV7-9 and TRBJ2-1 gives the whole variable domain DTGVSQNPRHKITKRGQNVTFRCDPISEHNRLYWYRQTLGQGPEFLTYFQNEAQLEKSRLLSDRFSAERPKGSFSTLEIQRTEQGDSAMYLCASSLVTGTGGYNEQFFGPGTRLTVL.

V gene TRBV25-1 combines with J gene TRBJ2-1; a possible D gene is TRBD1 (7 bases). CDR1 is MGHDK, CDR2 SYGVNS, per germline. The CDR3 is made up of 13 amino acids. V was trimmed by 2 bases and J by 7 bases, leaving 9 bases between them. The chain's CDR3 is CASSEPGGNEQFF. CDR3 bases: TGTGCCAGCAGTGAACCAGGGGGGAATGAGCAGTTCTTC.

The V and J genes are TRBV19 and TRBJ1-1, with TRBD1 identical over 8 bases. This CDR3 contains 13 residues. CDR1 is LNHDA and CDR2 is SQIVND in the germline V gene (reference sequence). Losses at the gene ends were 6 bases for V and 7 bases for J; bases not matched to a gene: 7. In DNA form, the CDR3 reads TGTGCCAGTAGGGTGCAGGGGGCTGGTGAAGCTTTCTTT. It translates to CASRVQGAGEAFF.

The chain recombines TRBV20-1 with TRBJ1-1; 8 nucleotides align to TRBD1. The length of the CDR3 is 11 residues. V lost 3 bases to trimming and J lost 10 bases; unmatched junction nucleotides: 4. Germline values: CDR1 DFQATT, CDR2 SNEGSKA (reference sequence). The DNA for the CDR3 is TGCAGTGCTAGCGGAGACAGGGGAGCTTTCTTT. Translating it yields CSASGDRGAFF.

The V gene is TRBV7-8, the J gene TRBJ2-7, with D unresolved. The CDR3 runs 14 residues. V lost 5 bases and J lost 0, with 11 bases in between. CDR1 and CDR2 from the germline V gene are SGHVS and FQNEAQ. The CDR3 DNA follows: TGTGCCAGCAGCCTCTCTGTTAGCTCCTACGAGCAGTACTTC. Translated, it gives CASSLSVSSYEQYF.

This clone showed up many times. This rearrangement joins TRBV6-6 to TRBJ2-7, with 9 bases fitting TRBD1. V dropped 6 bases and J dropped 4; count of bases not matched to a gene: 10. CDR3 size: 15 residues. Germline CDR1 reads MNHNY; CDR2 reads SVGAGI (reference sequence). The CDR3 bases are TGTGCCAGCAGCCCTACCGACAGGGGGAGATACGAGCAGTACTTC. This encodes CASSPTDRGRYEQYF.

In nucleotides, the CDR3 is TGTGCCAGCAACCAGCCGGGACAGGCCTACGAGCAGTACTTC. Protein: CASNQPGQAYEQYF. The V call is TRBV5-6, the J call TRBJ2-7; 8 positions agree with TRBD1. V was pared by 6 bases and J by 2 bases, with 7 bases of the junction left unmatched. This CDR3 comprises 14 residues. Germline lookup yields CDR1 SGHDT and CDR2 YYEEEE. Combining the CDR3 with reference TRBV5-6 and TRBJ2-7 gives the whole variable domain DAGVTQSPTHLIKTRGQQVTLRCSPKSGHDTVSWYQQALGQGPQFIFQYYEEEERQRGNFPDRFSGHQFPNYSSELNVNALLLGDSALYLCASNQPGQAYEQYFGPGTRLTVT.

This clone was seen once. The chain employs TRBV7-8 and TRBJ1-2; D ambiguous. From germline, CDR1 is SGHVS and CDR2 FQNEAQ. Trimming pared 4 bases from V and 4 bases from J, leaving 16 bases between. There are 15 residues in the CDR3. This CDR3 is CASSSDPRGGYGYTF. DNA for the CDR3: TGTGCCAGCAGCTCCGACCCCCGCGGCGGCTATGGCTACACCTTC.

V gene TRBV29-1 combines with J gene TRBJ2-5, with TRBD1 identical over 8 bases. V lost 4 bases to trimming and J lost 1 base; unmatched junction nucleotides: 2. Germline V gene sequence: CDR1 SQVTM, CDR2 ANQGSEA. This CDR3 has 13 residues. CDR3 in amino acids: CSVGTGSQETQYF. CDR3 DNA: TGCAGCGTTGGGACAGGGTCCCAAGAGACCCAGTACTTC.

The chain uses TRBV7-9 and TRBJ2-1; possible D gene TRBD1, 6 bases. V was trimmed by 8 bases and J by 8 bases, leaving 28 bases between them. CDR1 and CDR2 from the germline V gene are SEHNR and FQNEAQ (reference sequence). CDR3 length: 17 amino acids. This CDR3 reads CASRPHPLLGAGDEQFF. The CDR3 nucleotides are TGTGCCAGCCGACCCCACCCTCTCCTGGGGGCCGGCGATGAGCAGTTCTTC.

The rearrangement uses TRBV4-3 and TRBJ1-2, with 9 bases identical to TRBD1. From germline, CDR1 is LGHNA and CDR2 YSLEER. The trim removed 0 bases at V and 7 bases at J, leaving 9 bases unmatched. The CDR3 runs to 16 residues. CDR3 residues: CASSQDHSGQGSGYTF. CDR3 sequence (DNA): TGCGCCAGCAGCCAAGATCATTCGGGACAGGGATCTGGCTACACCTTC.

The V and J genes are TRBV7-9 and TRBJ2-1, with 7 bases aligning to TRBD2. Losses at the gene ends were 5 bases for V and 7 bases for J; bases not matched to a gene: 11. Germline V gene sequence: CDR1 SEHNR, CDR2 FQNEAQ (reference sequence). This CDR3 has 15 amino acids. This CDR3 is CASSPRDPGGNEQFF. The CDR3 nucleotides read TGTGCCAGCAGCCCACGCGATCCGGGGGGAAATGAGCAGTTCTTC. Complete variable domain (other parts from reference TRBV7-9 and TRBJ2-1): DTGVSQNPRHKITKRGQNVTFRCDPISEHNRLYWYRQTLGQGPEFLTYFQNEAQLEKSRLLSDRFSAERPKGSFSTLEIQRTEQGDSAMYLCASSPRDPGGNEQFFGPGTRLTVL.

This clone was observed a handful of times. The chain couples TRBV7-9 to TRBJ2-7, with D perhaps matching TRBD2 (5 bases). V lost 2 bases, J lost 4 bases, and 18 bases lay in between. Germline CDR1 reads SEHNR; CDR2 reads FQNEAQ (reference sequence). CDR3 length equals 16 residues. This chain's CDR3 is CASSLIVDRTGYEQYF. Written as DNA, the CDR3 is TGTGCCAGCAGCTTAATCGTAGATCGAACGGGATACGAGCAGTACTTC.

The chain couples TRBV2 to TRBJ2-1, with 12 bases matching TRBD1. V lost 5 bases to trimming and J lost 9 bases; unmatched junction nucleotides: 8. The CDR3 totals 15 residues. CDR1 is SNHLY, CDR2 FYNNEI, per germline. CDR3 nucleotides: TGTGCCAGCAGTTTGGGACAGGGGGCGATGGTTGAGCAGTTCTTC. Amino acids: CASSLGQGAMVEQFF.

This chain connects TRBV19 to TRBJ1-2, with 7 bases identical to TRBD1. The CDR3 extends over 14 amino acids. The germline V gene has CDR1 LNHDA and CDR2 SQIVND (reference sequence). V lost 2 bases, J lost 3 bases, and 3 bases stayed unmatched. CDR3 in amino acids: CASSIRTGHYGYTF. CDR3 DNA sequence: TGTGCCAGTAGTATACGGACAGGCCACTATGGCTACACCTTC.